Below, 14 T cell receptor beta chains from the same sample are listed, as sequenced in a study of cytotoxic CD8 clonotypes in ibrutinib-treated CLL. Data came from immunoSEQ multiplex PCR; TCRdb stores just in-frame clones and leaves some out. The table lists about 300,000 clones, approximately 67% of them singletons, with under 8% in the top ten. This specimen was PBMCs, taken after 36 months of ibrutinib treatment. Receptors were obtained from a human donor with chronic lymphocytic leukemia.

The J gene is TRBJ2-3, the V gene TRBV5-1; D gene unclear. The CDR3 runs to 15 residues. Germline V gene data show CDR1 as SGHRS and CDR2 as YFSETQ. V gave up 4 bases and J gave up 6 bases, with 18 bases separating them. CDR3 residues: CASSRYGQTGDTQYF. The CDR3 nucleotides are TGCGCCAGCAGCCGGTACGGTCAAACCGGGGATACGCAGTATTTT. Looking up the rest from reference TRBV5-1 and TRBJ2-3 gives the full variable domain: KAGVTQTPRYLIKTRGQQVTLSCSPISGHRSVSWYQQTPGQGLQFLFEYFSETQRNKGNFPGRFSGRQFSNSRSEMNVSTLELGDSALYLCASSRYGQTGDTQYFGPGTRLTVL.

This clone turned up a few times. One end of the junction fails to match germline, which may point to a read error. The V gene is TRBV5-1, the J gene TRBJ2-7; 14 bases agree with TRBD2. This CDR3 comprises 14 residues. The V gene's germline CDR1 is SGHRS and CDR2 YFSETQ. The CDR3 here is CASSQPGLAGDDHF. The CDR3 DNA sequence: TGCGCCAGTAGTCAACCGGGACTAGCGGGAGACGACCACTTC.

The rearrangement links TRBV4-3 to TRBJ1-2; TRBD1 matches 7 bases. CDR3 length: 15 residues. CDR1 and CDR2 from the germline V gene are LGHNA and YSLEER. V was pared by 4 bases and J by 0 bases, with 5 bases of the junction left unmatched. CDR3 nucleotides: TGCGCCAGCAGCCCAAACAGGGGTGCTAACTATGGCTACACCTTC. This codes for CASSPNRGANYGYTF.

The rearrangement uses TRBV10-3 and TRBJ1-5; D possibly corresponds to TRBD1 (6 bases). Germline assignment: CDR1 ENHRY and CDR2 SYGVKD. CDR3 length: 18 residues. Deletions cut 0 bases from V and 0 bases from J, with 15 bases between. The CDR3 loop reads CAISESLGGRYSNQPQHF. DNA of the CDR3: TGTGCCATCAGTGAGTCTTTAGGGGGTCGGTATAGCAATCAGCCCCAGCATTTT.

The CDR3 region is CASSEWGQGMNTEAFF. The CDR3 DNA is TGTGCCAGCAGTGAATGGGGACAGGGGATGAACACTGAAGCTTTCTTT. V and J are TRBV25-1 and TRBJ1-1, with 10 bases lining up with TRBD1. Germline loops: CDR1 MGHDK, CDR2 SYGVNS. The CDR3 length is 16 residues. The J segment lost 0 bases and the V segment lost 1 base, leaving 2 bases of the junction unmatched.

The J gene is TRBJ1-2, the V gene TRBV11-3; 10 nucleotides agree with TRBD1. The V segment lost 6 bases and the J segment 8 bases; nucleotides outside the gene matches: 6. There are 13 residues in the CDR3. Germline V gives CDR1 SGHNT, CDR2 YENEEA. The CDR3 DNA reads as TGTGCCAGCAGTACGGACAGGGGGGAAGGCTACACCTTC. Amino acids: CASSTDRGEGYTF.

The chain couples TRBV7-2 to TRBJ1-4; 7 bases match TRBD1. The CDR3 is made up of 15 amino acids. Germline V lookup: CDR1 SGHTA, CDR2 FQGNSA. V lost 5 bases and J lost 4; bases outside the gene matches: 7. CDR3 region: CASSPEGTVNEKLFF. The DNA of the CDR3 is TGTGCCAGCAGCCCAGAGGGGACAGTTAATGAAAAACTGTTTTTT.

The chain uses TRBV11-1 and TRBJ2-1; D possibly uses TRBD1 or TRBD2 (6 bases each). The V gene's germline CDR1 is SGHAT and CDR2 FQDESV (reference sequence). The CDR3 contains 14 residues. V shed 1 base and J shed 6 bases, with 10 bases lying between them. CDR3 bases: TGTGCCAGCAGCTTAGAAGGGGGGTCCAATGAGCAGTTCTTC. The encoded protein is CASSLEGGSNEQFF.

This clone came up a few times. The same CDR3 arises from other DNA sequences in this sample as well. The rearrangement uses TRBV7-9 and TRBJ2-7; D is possibly TRBD1 (5 bases). With 5 bases removed from V and 2 bases from J, the gap between germline ends came to 7 bases. This CDR3 has 12 amino acids. Germline CDR1 and CDR2: SEHNR and FQNEAQ (reference sequence). CDR3 region: CASSLDTYEQYF. The CDR3 bases are TGTGCCAGCAGCCTGGACACCTACGAGCAGTACTTC. Supplemented by reference TRBV7-9 and TRBJ2-7, the full variable domain reads DTGVSQNPRHKITKRGQNVTFRCDPISEHNRLYWYRQTLGQGPEFLTYFQNEAQLEKSRLLSDRFSAERPKGSFSTLEIQRTEQGDSAMYLCASSLDTYEQYFGPGTRLTVT.

The chain has TRBV29-1 and TRBJ1-5; 10 positions match TRBD1. Germline loops: CDR1 SQVTM, CDR2 ANQGSEA. This CDR3 is 14 amino acids long. Germline trimming cut 4 bases from V and 6 bases from J; bases unmatched to any gene: 6. CDR3 DNA sequence: TGCAGCGTTGTGCTTCGGGACAGGGGTCAGCCCCAGCATTTT. Amino acids: CSVVLRDRGQPQHF.

The rearrangement uses TRBV11-2 and TRBJ1-6; TRBD1 is a possible D gene (5 bases). Per germline, CDR1 SGHAT and CDR2 FQNNGV. Trimming removed 8 bases at V and 12 bases at J, with 23 bases between. There are 15 residues in the CDR3. The CDR3 loop reads CASFPSGQGTRPLHF. The CDR3 DNA reads as TGTGCCAGCTTTCCCTCGGGGCAAGGCACCCGACCCCTCCACTTT.

This sequence joins TRBV29-1 and TRBJ2-4; D is possibly TRBD1 (5 bases). This CDR3 comprises 17 residues. Per the germline V gene, CDR1 is SQVTM and CDR2 is ANQGSEA. The V gene lost 4 bases and the J gene lost 0 bases, with 19 bases spanning the gap. The CDR3 protein is CSVVLGQALLAKNIQYF. CDR3 nucleotides: TGCAGCGTTGTTTTAGGACAAGCTCTTTTAGCCAAAAACATTCAGTACTTC.

This rearrangement joins TRBV12-5 to TRBJ2-3; possible D gene TRBD2, 7 bases. This CDR3 region has 15 residues. Germline V gives CDR1 LGHNT, CDR2 FRNRAP. Trimming took 2 bases from V and 2 from J, leaving 11 bases between them. The CDR3 loop is CASGLSRGATDTQYF. CDR3 in DNA: TGTGCTAGTGGTTTGTCACGGGGGGCCACAGATACGCAGTATTTT. Full variable domain (missing parts from reference TRBV12-5 and TRBJ2-3): DARVTQTPRHKVTEMGQEVTMRCQPILGHNTVFWYRQTMMQGLELLAYFRNRAPLDDSGMPKDRFSAEMPDATLATLKIQPSEPRDSAVYFCASGLSRGATDTQYFGPGTRLTVL.

This clone showed up just a few times. The chain has TRBV7-9 and TRBJ2-7, with D possibly being TRBD1 or TRBD2 (6 bases each). The germline gives CDR1 SEHNR, CDR2 FQNEAQ (reference sequence). V was trimmed by 0 bases and J by 12 bases, leaving 21 bases between them. This CDR3 comprises 15 residues. The CDR3 loop is CASSLAWTAGTGLYF. The CDR3 DNA is TGTGCCAGCAGCTTAGCGTGGACAGCAGGAACGGGACTGTACTTC. The variable domain in full, with the rest retrieved from reference TRBV7-9 and TRBJ2-7, is DTGVSQNPRHKITKRGQNVTFRCDPISEHNRLYWYRQTLGQGPEFLTYFQNEAQLEKSRLLSDRFSAERPKGSFSTLEIQRTEQGDSAMYLCASSLAWTAGTGLYFGPGTRLTVT.